Below are 28 T cell receptor beta chains sequenced from a single sample in a study of T cell responses to AZD1222 COVID-19 vaccine. Produced via immunoSEQ multiplex PCR; TCRdb's table is partial and in-frame only. The table lists about 120,000 clones, about nine tenths of them singletons. The source material was peripheral blood, sampled 28 days after the second AZD1222 dose. Source of these receptors: an adult who received the AZD1222 COVID-19 vaccine.

The V and J genes are TRBV28 and TRBJ1-1, with D tentatively TRBD1 (6 bases). With 5 bases removed from V and 0 bases from J, the gap between germline ends came to 19 bases. Germline V lookup: CDR1 MDHEN, CDR2 SYDVKM. This CDR3 spans 17 amino acids. The chain's CDR3 is CASSPRGGQLMNTEAFF. DNA of the CDR3: TGTGCCAGCAGTCCCCGGGGGGGACAATTGATGAACACTGAAGCTTTCTTT.

CDR3 coding DNA: TGTGCCAGCAGCGCCCAGTCAGGGAATCAGCCCCAGCATTTT. This codes for CASSAQSGNQPQHF. The chain recombines TRBV9 with TRBJ1-5, with D tentatively TRBD1 (5 bases). CDR3 length: 14 amino acids. Germline-derived CDR1 and CDR2 are SGDLS and YYNGEE. The ends were cut back, 3 bases at V and 4 bases at J, with 11 bases in the middle.

The chain employs TRBV6-5 and TRBJ1-2; D is undetermined. The germline V gene has CDR1 MNHEY and CDR2 SVGAGI. CDR3 length equals 15 residues. V gave up 7 bases and J gave up 1 base, with 16 bases separating them. CDR3 bases: TGTGCCAGCACCCTCTCGATGGGAAATAACTATGGCTACACCTTC. Translated, it gives CASTLSMGNNYGYTF.

The V and J genes are TRBV2 and TRBJ1-4; 11 bases line up with TRBD1. Germline assignment: CDR1 SNHLY and CDR2 FYNNEI. The V gene end was trimmed by 8 bases and the J gene end by 2 bases; junction bases not matched to a gene: 4. This CDR3 is built from 15 residues. The CDR3 region has the DNA TGTGCCAGCGGGGACAGGGGGTCGACTAATGAAAAACTGTTTTTT. It is translated as CASGDRGSTNEKLFF.

The J gene is TRBJ1-6, the V gene TRBV10-3, with 8 bases lining up with TRBD1. From germline, CDR1 is ENHRY and CDR2 SYGVKD. The CDR3 loop spans 15 amino acids. V lost 4 bases and J lost 7; bases outside the gene matches: 6. This chain's CDR3 is CAISGATGDNSPLHF. CDR3 sequence (DNA): TGTGCCATCAGTGGAGCGACAGGGGACAATTCACCCCTCCACTTT.

V is TRBV10-3 and J is TRBJ2-7, with D perhaps TRBD1 (6 bases). The ends were cut back, 0 bases at V and 2 bases at J, with 11 bases in the middle. CDR1 ENHRY and CDR2 SYGVKD come from the germline V gene. The CDR3 has 15 residues. CDR3 loop: CAISESLDRTYEQYF. The CDR3 nucleotides are TGTGCCATCAGTGAGTCTTTGGACAGAACCTACGAGCAGTACTTC.

This chain connects TRBV28 to TRBJ2-7; 7 bases agree with TRBD1. The CDR3 length is 14 residues. Looked up from germline, CDR1 is MDHEN and CDR2 is SYDVKM. The V gene end was trimmed by 3 bases and the J gene end by 7 bases; junction bases not matched to a gene: 9. CDR3 nucleotides: TGTGCCAGCAGTTTCGAAGAGGGGGCTGGTGAGCAGTACTTC. Encoded protein: CASSFEEGAGEQYF.

This clone was seen once. The chain recombines TRBV15 with TRBJ1-4; D not certain. The germline V gene has CDR1 LNHNV and CDR2 YYDKDF (reference sequence). The CDR3 covers 15 residues. V lost 1 base and J lost 0, with 6 bases in between. The CDR3 reads CATSRAATTNEKLFF. CDR3 DNA: TGTGCCACCAGCAGAGCGGCCACAACTAATGAAAAACTGTTTTTT.

This clone was detected only once. The gene calls are TRBV20-1 and TRBJ1-1; D gene unclear. Germline CDR1 reads DFQATT; CDR2 reads SNEGSKA (reference sequence). The CDR3 loop spans 8 amino acids. Trimming cost V 6 bases and J 7 bases, with 3 bases left between them. In DNA, the CDR3 is TGCAGTGCGAGTGAAGCTTTCTTT. Amino acid sequence: CSASEAFF.

The chain carries TRBV10-3 and TRBJ1-2; weak D call: TRBD1 (6 bases). Trimming removed 4 bases from V and 3 bases from J, with 12 bases in between. Per germline, CDR1 ENHRY and CDR2 SYGVKD. The CDR3 runs to 14 residues. CDR3 residues: CAISGNREDYGYTF. CDR3 bases: TGTGCCATCAGTGGTAACAGGGAGGACTATGGCTACACCTTC.

This sequence joins TRBV20-1 and TRBJ2-7; D gene uncertain. Germline V gene data show CDR1 as DFQATT and CDR2 as SNEGSKA (reference sequence). CDR3 length: 12 residues. V shed 3 bases and J shed 3 bases, with 9 bases lying between them. CDR3 DNA sequence: TGCAGTGCTAGTTGGGAACTCTACGAGCAGTACTTC. Translating gives CSASWELYEQYF.

The rearrangement joins TRBV2 to TRBJ1-1; TRBD1 might be the D (6 bases). This CDR3 spans 15 amino acids. Germline assignment: CDR1 SNHLY and CDR2 FYNNEI. V lost 1 base to trimming and J lost 2 bases, with 11 bases between them. The CDR3 DNA is TGTGCCAGCAGTGAAGAAAAGACAGGTAACACTGAAGCTTTCTTT. Translated: CASSEEKTGNTEAFF.

The J gene is TRBJ2-2, the V gene TRBV7-5; the table's TRBD2 call for D was not verified on the DNA. TRBV7-5 is shown as a pseudogene. This CDR3 contains 14 residues. The CDR3 sequence is CARSLVVNTGELFF. The CDR3 coding sequence is TGTGCCAGAAGCTTAGTCGTGAACACCGGGGAGCTGTTTTTT.

This chain joins TRBV6-2 or TRBV6-3 and TRBJ1-1; D may be TRBD1 (6 bases). CDR1 MNHEY and CDR2 SVGEGT come from the germline V gene. With 5 bases removed from V and 1 base from J, the gap between germline ends came to 11 bases. This CDR3 has 14 residues. CDR3 residues: CASSTDSWNTEAFF. In DNA, the CDR3 is TGTGCCAGCAGTACGGACAGTTGGAACACTGAAGCTTTCTTT.

The rearrangement uses TRBV6-7 and TRBJ1-2; 8 nucleotides line up with TRBD1. TRBV6-7 qualifies as an ORF whose function is uncertain. The V gene end was trimmed by 4 bases and the J gene end by 4 bases; junction bases not matched to a gene: 8. The CDR3 has 15 residues. CDR3 protein: CASSCPNRGVYGYTF. DNA for the CDR3: TGTGCCAGCAGTTGCCCTAACAGGGGGGTCTATGGCTACACCTTC.

This clone has a single count. This sequence joins TRBV11-2 and TRBJ1-6; 7 nucleotides agree with TRBD1. CDR3 length: 14 amino acids. V lost 5 bases to trimming and J lost 7 bases; unmatched junction nucleotides: 5. Germline-derived CDR1 and CDR2 are SGHAT and FQNNGV. CDR3 residues: CASSPRDRNSPLHF. In nucleotides, the CDR3 is TGTGCCAGCAGCCCAAGGGACAGAAATTCACCCCTCCACTTT.

The sample holds one count of this clone. The V and J genes are TRBV5-1 and TRBJ2-5; 9 nucleotides line up with TRBD1. The CDR3 covers 14 residues. Germline lookup yields CDR1 SGHRS and CDR2 YFSETQ. Germline trimming cut 5 bases from V and 5 bases from J; bases unmatched to any gene: 7. The CDR3 loop is CASRYTGGWETQYF. The DNA for the CDR3 is TGCGCCAGCAGATACACAGGGGGCTGGGAGACCCAGTACTTC.

The J gene is TRBJ1-2, the V gene TRBV11-2, with 7 bases identical to TRBD1. The CDR3 runs to 20 residues. J gave up 2 bases and V 0 bases, and 18 bases lay outside the gene matches. Germline V gene sequence: CDR1 SGHAT, CDR2 FQNNGV. CDR3 DNA: TGTGCCAGCAGCTTAGAAGAGGGGGCAGGGAAAAAAGAGGCCAACTATGGCTACACCTTC. It specifies CASSLEEGAGKKEANYGYTF.

The V gene is TRBV7-2, the J gene TRBJ1-1; no clear D gene. This CDR3 has 13 amino acids. V was trimmed by 5 bases and J by 5 bases, leaving 12 bases between them. Germline V gene data show CDR1 as SGHTA and CDR2 as FQGNSA. The DNA of the CDR3 is TGTGCCAGCAGCCCAAACTTTGGGACTGAAGCTTTCTTT. Encoded protein: CASSPNFGTEAFF.

V usage is TRBV20-1 and J usage is TRBJ2-1; TRBD2 is a possible D gene (6 bases). This CDR3 comprises 19 residues. Germline V lookup: CDR1 DFQATT, CDR2 SNEGSKA (reference sequence). Trimming shortened V by 3 bases and J by 0 bases, and 24 bases separated the two germline ends. The CDR3 nucleotides read TGCAGTGCTAGTTCCCGGAGGGGTAGCGGCGATAGCTCCTACAATGAGCAGTTCTTC. This translates into CSASSRRGSGDSSYNEQFF.

A remark on this clone: In the same sample, other DNA sequences code for this CDR3. The rearrangement links TRBV5-4 to TRBJ1-1; no firm D call. Trimming took 2 bases from V and 2 from J, leaving 4 bases between them. The CDR3 runs 12 residues. The V gene's germline CDR1 is SGHNT and CDR2 YYREEE (reference sequence). DNA for the CDR3: TGTGCCAGCAGCTTACTAAACACTGAAGCTTTCTTT. Amino acid sequence: CASSLLNTEAFF.

This clone was picked up one time. J is TRBJ1-1 and V is TRBV6-5, with D possibly TRBD1 on 6 matching bases. The CDR3 length is 11 residues. Germline V gives CDR1 MNHEY, CDR2 SVGAGI. V lost 6 bases and J 7 bases, leaving 9 bases between the germline ends. The CDR3 DNA reads TGTGCCAGCAGCGGACAGTATGAAGCTTTCTTT. Protein sequence: CASSGQYEAFF.

In the case of this clone: At one boundary the junction diverges from the germline segment, which might be a read error. The chain has TRBV5-8 and TRBJ2-5; D is uncertain. CDR1 and CDR2 (germline): SGHTS, YDEGEE. The CDR3 is 16 amino acids. CDR3 sequence: CASSLGMWNSLENQYF. The CDR3 DNA sequence: TGTGCCAGCAGCTTGGGGATGTGGAACTCCCTCGAGAACCAGTACTTC. Full variable domain (remainder filled in from reference TRBV5-8 and TRBJ2-5): EAGVTQSPTHLIKTRGQQATLRCSPISGHTSVYWYQQALGLGLQFLLWYDEGEERNRGNFPPRFSGRQFPNYSSELNVNALELEDSALYLCASSLGMWNSLENQYFGPGTRLLVL.

The chain joins TRBV28 to TRBJ1-2; tentatively, D is TRBD1 (6 bases). The CDR3 has 16 residues. Trimming cost V 2 bases and J 2 bases, with 15 bases left between them. The germline gives CDR1 MDHEN, CDR2 SYDVKM. In nucleotides, the CDR3 is TGTGCCAGCAGTTTACCCCGAATTGGGACAAACTATGGCTACACCTTC. Protein product: CASSLPRIGTNYGYTF.

The V gene is TRBV11-2, the J gene TRBJ2-3, with 9 bases identical to TRBD1. V lost 3 bases, J lost 3 bases, and 4 bases stayed unmatched. This CDR3 has 15 residues. Per germline, CDR1 SGHAT and CDR2 FQNNGV. The CDR3 reads CASSFPGQGTDTQYF. The DNA of the CDR3 is TGTGCCAGCAGCTTTCCGGGACAGGGAACAGATACGCAGTATTTT.

This rearrangement joins TRBV19 to TRBJ1-2; 8 bases agree with TRBD1. The CDR3 is made up of 12 amino acids. Looked up from germline, CDR1 is LNHDA and CDR2 is SQIVND (reference sequence). The J segment lost 10 bases and the V segment lost 5 bases, leaving 6 bases of the junction unmatched. In nucleotides, the CDR3 is TGTGCCAGTAGTTACCAGACAGGGGCCTACACCTTC. Its protein product is CASSYQTGAYTF.

This clone was detected once. J is TRBJ1-4 and V is TRBV7-2; D gene unclear. The length of the CDR3 is 12 residues. Germline V gene lookup returns CDR1 SGHTA and CDR2 FQGNSA. V lost 2 bases and J lost 7, with 5 bases in between. CDR3 sequence reads: CASSLTGEKLFF. The DNA of the CDR3 is TGTGCCAGCAGCTTAACGGGTGAAAAACTGTTTTTT.

This chain joins TRBV5-5 and TRBJ2-7; the match to TRBD1 covers 7 bases. Germline CDR1 and CDR2: SGHKS and YYEKEE (reference sequence). The J segment lost 1 base and the V segment lost 0 bases, leaving 4 bases of the junction unmatched. There are 15 residues in the CDR3. The CDR3 sequence is CASSLVDRASYEQYF. The CDR3 region has the DNA TGTGCCAGCAGCTTGGTCGACAGGGCGTCCTACGAGCAGTACTTC.